This T cell receptor (beta chain) appears in the sequencing data of a study of neurological immune-mediated disorders. Overall study results and limits: HTLV-1-associated myelopathy led in TCR clonal expansion, while multiple sclerosis ranked lowest, below healthy controls.

TCRdb recomputed calls from the 5' RACE reads with MiXCR, one row per CDR3 protein. The repertoire holds around 30,000 distinct CDR3 sequences, with roughly 2.7% as singletons. 2 million PBMCs stored at -80 C were the source of the unsorted libraries. Regarding this clonotype: What it binds is not known.

Trimming removed 4 bases at V and 4 bases at J, with 18 bases between. Germline values: CDR1 SGHKS, CDR2 YYEKEE (reference sequence). The CDR3 has 15 residues. The gene calls are TRBV5-5 and TRBJ2-7; a possible D gene is TRBD2 (5 bases). This TCR derives from a woman in her 50s with multiple sclerosis. Sequenced material: PBMCs. The chain's CDR3 is CASSPGGLGRYEQYF. The CDR3 coding sequence is TGTGCCAGCAGCCCGGGCGGACTGGGCAGGTACGAGCAGTACTTC.